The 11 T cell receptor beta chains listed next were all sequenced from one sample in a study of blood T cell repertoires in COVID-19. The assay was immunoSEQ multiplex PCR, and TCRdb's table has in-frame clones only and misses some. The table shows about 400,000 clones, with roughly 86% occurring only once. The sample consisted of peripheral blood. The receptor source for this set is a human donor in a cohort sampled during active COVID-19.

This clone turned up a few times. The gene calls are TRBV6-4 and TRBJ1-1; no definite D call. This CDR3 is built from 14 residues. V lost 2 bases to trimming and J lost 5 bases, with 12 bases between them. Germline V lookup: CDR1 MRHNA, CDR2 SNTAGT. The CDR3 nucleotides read TGTGCCAGCAGTGACGGTCCCGGCGGAACTGAAGCTTTCTTT. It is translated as CASSDGPGGTEAFF.

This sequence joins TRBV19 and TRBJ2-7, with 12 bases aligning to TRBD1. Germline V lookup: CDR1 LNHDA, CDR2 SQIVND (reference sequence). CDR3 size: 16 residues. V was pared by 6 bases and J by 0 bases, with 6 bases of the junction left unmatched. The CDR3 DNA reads TGTGCCAGTAGCCCGGGACAGGGGGCGGCCTCCTACGAGCAGTACTTC. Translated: CASSPGQGAASYEQYF.

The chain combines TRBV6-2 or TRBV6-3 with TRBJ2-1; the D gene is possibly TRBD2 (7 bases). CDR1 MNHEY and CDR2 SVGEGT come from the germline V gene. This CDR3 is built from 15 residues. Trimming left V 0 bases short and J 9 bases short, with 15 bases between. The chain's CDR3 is CASSYSGGGPSEQFF. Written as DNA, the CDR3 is TGTGCCAGCAGTTACTCTGGCGGGGGCCCCAGTGAGCAGTTCTTC.

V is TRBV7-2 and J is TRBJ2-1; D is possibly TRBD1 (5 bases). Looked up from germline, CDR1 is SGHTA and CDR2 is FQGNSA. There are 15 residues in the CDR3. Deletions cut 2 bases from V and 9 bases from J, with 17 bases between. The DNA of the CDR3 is TGTGCCAGCAGCTTATCCAGGGCAGCCTGGGGTGAGCAGTTCTTC. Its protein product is CASSLSRAAWGEQFF.

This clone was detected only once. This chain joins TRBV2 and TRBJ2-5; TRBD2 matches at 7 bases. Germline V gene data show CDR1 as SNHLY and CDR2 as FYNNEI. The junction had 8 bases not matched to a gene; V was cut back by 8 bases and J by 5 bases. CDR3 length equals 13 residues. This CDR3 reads CASHLAESETQYF. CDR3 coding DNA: TGTGCCAGCCACCTAGCGGAGTCGGAGACCCAGTACTTC.

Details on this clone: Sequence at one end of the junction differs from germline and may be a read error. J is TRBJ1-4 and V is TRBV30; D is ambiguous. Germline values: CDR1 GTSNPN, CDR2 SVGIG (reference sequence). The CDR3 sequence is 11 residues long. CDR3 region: CAWMRLEELIF. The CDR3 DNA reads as TGTGCCTGGATGCGTTTGGAGGAACTTATTTTT.

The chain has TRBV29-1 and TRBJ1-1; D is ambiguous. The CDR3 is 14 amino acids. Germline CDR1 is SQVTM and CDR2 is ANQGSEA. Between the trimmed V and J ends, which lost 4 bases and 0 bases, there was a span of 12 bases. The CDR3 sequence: CSVGPDDMNTEAFF. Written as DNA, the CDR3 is TGCAGCGTTGGCCCCGATGACATGAACACTGAAGCTTTCTTT.

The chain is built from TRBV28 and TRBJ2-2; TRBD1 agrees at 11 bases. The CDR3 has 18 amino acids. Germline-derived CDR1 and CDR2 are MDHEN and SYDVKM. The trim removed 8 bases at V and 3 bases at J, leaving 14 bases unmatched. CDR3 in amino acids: CASSIGSWGQGDTGELFF. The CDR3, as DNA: TGTGCCAGCTCTATAGGGTCTTGGGGACAGGGGGACACCGGGGAGCTGTTTTTT.

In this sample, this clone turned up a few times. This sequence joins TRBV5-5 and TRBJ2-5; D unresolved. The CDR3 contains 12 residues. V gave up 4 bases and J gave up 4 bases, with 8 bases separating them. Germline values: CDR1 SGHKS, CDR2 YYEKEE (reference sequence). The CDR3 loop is CASSLRTETQYF. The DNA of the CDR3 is TGTGCCAGCAGCCTTAGAACAGAGACCCAGTACTTC.

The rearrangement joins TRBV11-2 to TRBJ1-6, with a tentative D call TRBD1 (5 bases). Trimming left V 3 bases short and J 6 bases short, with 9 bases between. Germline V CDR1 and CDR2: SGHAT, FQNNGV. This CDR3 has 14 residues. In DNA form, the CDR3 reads TGTGCCAGCAGCTTCAGCGGGGGTAATTCACCCCTCCACTTT. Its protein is CASSFSGGNSPLHF.

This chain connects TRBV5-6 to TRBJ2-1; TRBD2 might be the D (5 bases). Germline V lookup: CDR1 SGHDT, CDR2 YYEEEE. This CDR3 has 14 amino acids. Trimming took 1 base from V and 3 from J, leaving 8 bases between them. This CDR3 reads CASSLIGNYNEQFF. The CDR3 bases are TGTGCCAGCAGCTTGATCGGGAACTACAATGAGCAGTTCTTC.